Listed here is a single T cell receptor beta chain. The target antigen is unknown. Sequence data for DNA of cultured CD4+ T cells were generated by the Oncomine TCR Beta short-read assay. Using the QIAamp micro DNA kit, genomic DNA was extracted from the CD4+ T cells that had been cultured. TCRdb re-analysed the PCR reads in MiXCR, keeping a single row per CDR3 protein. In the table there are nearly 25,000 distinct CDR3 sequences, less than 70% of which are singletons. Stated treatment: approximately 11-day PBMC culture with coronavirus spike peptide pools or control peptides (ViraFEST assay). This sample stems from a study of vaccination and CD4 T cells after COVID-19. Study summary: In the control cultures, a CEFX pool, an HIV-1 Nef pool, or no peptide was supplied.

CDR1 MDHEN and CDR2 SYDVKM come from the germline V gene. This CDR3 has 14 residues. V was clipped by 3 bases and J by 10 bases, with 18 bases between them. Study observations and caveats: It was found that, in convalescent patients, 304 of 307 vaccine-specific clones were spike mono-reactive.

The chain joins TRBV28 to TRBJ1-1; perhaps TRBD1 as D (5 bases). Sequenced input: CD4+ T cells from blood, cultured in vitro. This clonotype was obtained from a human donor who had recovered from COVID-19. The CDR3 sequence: CASSLAGTSKGAFF. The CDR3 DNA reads TGTGCCAGCAGTTTGGCCGGGACCTCCAAGGGAGCTTTCTTT.